This T cell receptor (beta chain) comes out of a study of blood T cell repertoires in COVID-19 (TCRdb year 2020). Background on the whole study: Samples from collaborators originated in the United States, Italy and Spain and spanned both the acute and convalescent phases of COVID-19. The material from the prospective study consisted of cDNA or gDNA derived from T cells, B-cell-depleted T cells, or PBMCs. Deeply sampled blood TCRbeta repertoires from subjects exposed to, actively infected with, or recovered from COVID-19 were included in the dataset. A freely available public database, intended as a resource for researchers studying the immune response to SARS-CoV-2, is where the repertoires were released. The samples were drawn from the first 160 participants of the ongoing ImmuneRACE study and from roughly 1,300 subjects provided by 6 global collaborators. A de-identified subject ID, COVID-19 status, age in years and sex were almost always included in the sample metadata. HLA class I and class II types, where available, came from metadata supplied by the sample provider rather than from assay-based typing.

As for this clone: Its antigen remains undetermined. No much larger clonotype is one base removed from it; base qualities were not supplied.

The immunoSEQ Assay, a bias-controlled multiplex PCR, was used to amplify TCRbeta CDR3 regions from genomic DNA. Turning to the authors' computational methods: Nucleated cell counts per sample were estimated from amplification of reference gene primers within the assay. To quantify the absolute abundance of each unique TCRbeta CDR3 rearrangement, sequence reads were collapsed and filtered. For each sample, productive Simpson clonality was calculated by taking the square root of Simpson's diversity index across productive rearrangements. Here the immuneACCESS table is served through TCRdb, limited to in-frame sequences with V and J called. Missing clones are a known gap in these copies; in checked studies unresolved V genes cover under half, and the rest lacks a known reason. The DNA gave D and trimming, while V, J and clone size come from that table. This sample gives 140,000 to 150,000 clones in total; 75% to 85% of them show up just once. The top ten clonotypes cover roughly 13% of the sample.

Each collaborating institution followed its own protocols to collect whole blood in K2EDTA tubes. For TCRbeta analysis, collaborators shipped samples as frozen whole blood, isolated PBMCs, or DNA extracted from either of those sample types. Study-wide conclusions, independent of this receptor: The quantity of clinical and demographic metadata differed by source and by participant and was supplied without curation.

This receptor was taken from a man in his 60s with active or convalescent COVID-19. The specimen was peripheral blood.

The CDR3 protein sequence reads: CASGSEDTQYF. The DNA is TGTGCCAGCGGAAGCGAAGATACGCAGTATTTT. This chain is built from TRBV2 and TRBJ2-3; no D gene can be assigned with confidence. The trim is 8 bases for V and 5 bases for J, with a gap of 8 bases between the germline ends. From the cysteine up to the phenylalanine, the CDR3 has a length of 11 residues. Only the CDR3 DNA is retained, 33 bases long and in frame from the first base. Reading the germline V gene gives CDR1 SNHLY and CDR2 FYNNEI.